The rows below give T cell receptor beta chains drawn from one sample of a study of OX40 agonist ivuxolimab in advanced cancers. Using immunoSEQ multiplex PCR, the repertoire was profiled, and TCRdb retains in-frame clones only, with some absent. The repertoire holds 80,000 or so clones, approximately 92% seen once, with around 0.32% in the top ten. Specimen: CD4+ or CD8+ T cells sorted from blood, collected in a trial of the OX40 agonist ivuxolimab. Receptors originate from an adult with an advanced solid tumor such as melanoma, head and neck, liver or kidney cancer. Each CDR3 is given with its conserved first and last residue. The order of the fields is J gene, D gene, clone size, CDR3 length, V gene, CDR3 DNA, CDR3 protein. D genes are given only for firm matches. Only some rows state a clone size, as once, few, many or a class for expanded clones.

TRBJ2-2 TRBD2 - 17 TRBV5-1 TGCGCCAGCAGCCCTGGACTAGCGGGGGGGCATACCGGGGAGCTGTTTTTT CASSPGLAGGHTGELFF
TRBJ2-2 - - 16 TRBV6-5 TGTGCCAGCAGTTCCCTAGGGGGAGGGAACACCGGGGAGCTGTTTTTT CASSSLGGGNTGELFF
TRBJ2-7 TRBD2 - 15 TRBV27 TGTGCCAGCAGGCAAGGGACTAGCGGGCTATACGAGCAGTACTTC CASRQGTSGLYEQYF
TRBJ2-3 - - 14 TRBV9 TGTGCCAGCAGCGTAGAAGACTTTCAAGATACGCAGTATTTT CASSVEDFQDTQYF
TRBJ2-7 - - 14 TRBV5-1 TGCGCCAGCAGCTTGGTTCGGGATCCCTACGAGCAGTACTTC CASSLVRDPYEQYF
TRBJ1-5 - - 15 TRBV28 TGTGCCAGCAGGTTGGGGGGGCAGGGCAATCAGCCCCAGCATTTT CASRLGGQGNQPQHF
TRBJ2-7 - - 17 TRBV5-1 TGCGCCAGCAGCTTGGAGTCCGGACGGCCCGGGGTTTACGAGCAGTACTTC CASSLESGRPGVYEQYF
TRBJ2-2 TRBD1 - 14 TRBV7-9 TGTGCCAGCAGCCCCGACAGGGACACCGGGGAGCTGTTTTTT CASSPDRDTGELFF
TRBJ1-5 - - 14 TRBV19 TGTGCCAGTACGAACCTCGTTAACAATCAGCCCCAGCATTTT CASTNLVNNQPQHF
TRBJ1-2 TRBD1 - 12 TRBV6-1 TGTGCCAGCTGCGACAGGGTATACGGCTACACCTTC CASCDRVYGYTF
TRBJ2-1 - once 15 TRBV11-2 TGTGCCAGCAGCATCGGACTTCCAGCCTACAATGAGCAGTTCTTC CASSIGLPAYNEQFF